The 21 T cell receptor beta chains below come from one sample, sequenced in a study of siplizumab effects on memory and regulatory T cells. TCRdb's table, derived via immunoSEQ multiplex PCR, lists solely in-frame clones and lacks some. The data contain around 61,000 clones, just over 95% of them seen just once; the ten biggest clones take up about 1%. The sample taken for sequencing was naive CD8+ T cells sorted from blood. The receptors come from a human donor in good health.

The genes are TRBV9 and TRBJ2-2; no clear D gene. Trimming took 0 bases from V and 8 from J, leaving 17 bases between them. The CDR3 is 16 residues long. Looked up from germline, CDR1 is SGDLS and CDR2 is YYNGEE. The CDR3 region is CASSVVGDPGWGELFF. CDR3 sequence (DNA): TGTGCCAGCAGCGTAGTCGGAGACCCAGGCTGGGGGGAGCTGTTTTTT.

The chain uses TRBV7-3 and TRBJ2-5; possibly TRBD1 for D (5 bases). V dropped 1 base and J dropped 1 base, with 7 bases sitting between them. CDR1 is SGHTA and CDR2 is FQGTGA in the germline V gene. The CDR3 consists of 14 residues. The CDR3 region is CASSLSGAQETQYF. The DNA for the CDR3 is TGTGCCAGCAGCTTAAGTGGGGCCCAAGAGACCCAGTACTTC.

The rearrangement links TRBV27 to TRBJ2-5, with 13 bases matching TRBD2. Germline V gene lookup returns CDR1 MNHEY and CDR2 SMNVEV (reference sequence). V shed 5 bases and J 4 bases; nucleotides not matched to a gene: 10. The CDR3 has 17 amino acids. The CDR3 region is CASSTRTSGSVGETQYF. The CDR3 DNA reads as TGTGCCAGCAGTACCCGGACTAGCGGGAGTGTGGGAGAGACCCAGTACTTC.

This clone was detected once. This chain links TRBV5-1 with TRBJ2-1; D uncertain. V lost 0 bases and J 15 bases, leaving 10 bases between the germline ends. The CDR3 consists of 11 residues. Per germline, CDR1 SGHRS and CDR2 YFSETQ. The CDR3 DNA reads as TGCGCCAGCAGCTTGGGACCCGCTACGTTCTTC. It encodes CASSLGPATFF.

The chain has TRBV2 and TRBJ2-1, with 9 nucleotides matching TRBD2. V dropped 5 bases and J dropped 6; count of bases not matched to a gene: 8. Per the germline V gene, CDR1 is SNHLY and CDR2 is FYNNEI. The CDR3 length is 15 residues. The CDR3 nucleotides are TGTGCCAGCAGTCTTCCGGGACTAGCTGCCAATGAGCAGTTCTTC. Its translation is CASSLPGLAANEQFF. Variable domain in full (rest from reference TRBV2 and TRBJ2-1): EPEVTQTPSHQVTQMGQEVILRCVPISNHLYFYWYRQILGQKVEFLVSFYNNEISEKSEIFDDQFSVERPDGSNFTLKIRSTKLEDSAMYFCASSLPGLAANEQFFGPGTRLTVL.

The V gene is TRBV27, the J gene TRBJ1-2, with a possible D match to TRBD1 (6 bases). Germline values: CDR1 MNHEY, CDR2 SMNVEV (reference sequence). The CDR3 contains 11 residues. Trimming cost V 4 bases and J 6 bases, with 6 bases left between them. CDR3 amino acids: CASSSGDGYTF. The CDR3 DNA sequence: TGTGCCAGCAGTTCAGGGGATGGCTACACCTTC.

The genes are TRBV29-1 and TRBJ2-2; D gene ambiguous. This CDR3 is 15 amino acids long. Trimming took off 3 bases at V and 1 base at J, with 12 bases between the two ends. Germline assignment: CDR1 SQVTM and CDR2 ANQGSEA. CDR3 bases: TGCAGCGTTGAGGTCCCGGCAAAGAACACCGGGGAGCTGTTTTTT. Protein sequence: CSVEVPAKNTGELFF.

This chain connects TRBV7-9 to TRBJ2-6; D not resolved. There are 14 residues in the CDR3. CDR1 and CDR2 from the germline V gene are SEHNR and FQNEAQ (reference sequence). V shed 6 bases and J shed 4 bases, with 10 bases lying between them. CDR3 in amino acids: CASRAGSGANVLTF. The CDR3 bases are TGTGCCAGCAGGGCCGGGTCCGGGGCCAACGTCCTGACTTTC.

Here the CDR3 DNA reads TGTGCCAGCAGCCCGGGACTGCTCACTGAAGCTTTCTTT. Amino acid sequence: CASSPGLLTEAFF. The J gene is TRBJ1-1, the V gene TRBV6-5, with D possibly being TRBD1 (5 bases). The length of the CDR3 is 13 residues. V lost 6 bases and J 4 bases, leaving 12 bases between the germline ends. Germline lookup yields CDR1 MNHEY and CDR2 SVGAGI.

The V and J genes are TRBV6-5 and TRBJ1-1, with a weak D call TRBD1 (5 bases). V was shortened by 6 bases and J by 3 bases, with 14 bases between the two germline ends. The CDR3 is 14 residues long. Germline assignment: CDR1 MNHEY and CDR2 SVGAGI. CDR3 coding DNA: TGTGCCAGCAGGACGGTCTGGGGGGACACTGAAGCTTTCTTT. This gives the protein CASRTVWGDTEAFF.

The rearrangement links TRBV4-1 to TRBJ2-7; either TRBD1 or TRBD2 may fit D (5 bases each). Per the germline V gene, CDR1 is MGHRA and CDR2 is YSYEKL. The CDR3 covers 15 residues. The V gene lost 1 base and the J gene lost 4 bases, with 14 bases spanning the gap. The CDR3 DNA reads TGCGCCAGCAGCCAAGGGGTGGGAGAGGGGTACGAGCAGTACTTC. It codes for CASSQGVGEGYEQYF.

The chain joins TRBV9 to TRBJ2-6; TRBD1 agrees at 9 bases. The junction had 3 bases not matched to a gene; V was cut back by 3 bases and J by 2 bases. The CDR3 loop spans 16 amino acids. Germline V gene lookup returns CDR1 SGDLS and CDR2 YYNGEE. This CDR3 reads CASSGDRDAGANVLTF. DNA for the CDR3: TGTGCCAGCAGCGGGGACAGGGATGCTGGGGCCAACGTCCTGACTTTC.

V and J are TRBV30 and TRBJ2-2; D gene ambiguous. The length of the CDR3 is 14 residues. V lost 2 bases, J lost 0 bases, and 7 bases lay in between. Germline V CDR1 and CDR2: GTSNPN, SVGIG (reference sequence). CDR3 coding DNA: TGTGCCTGGAGTCCCCATACGAACACCGGGGAGCTGTTTTTT. Translated, it gives CAWSPHTNTGELFF.

The V and J genes are TRBV11-3 and TRBJ2-2, with D uncertain. Deletions cut 3 bases from V and 5 bases from J, with 7 bases between. The CDR3 runs 13 residues. Germline lookup yields CDR1 SGHNT and CDR2 YENEEA. The CDR3 loop reads CASSFDGTGELFF. In nucleotides, the CDR3 is TGTGCCAGCAGCTTCGACGGGACCGGGGAGCTGTTTTTT.

J is TRBJ2-5 and V is TRBV7-9; D uncertain. CDR1 and CDR2 from the germline V gene are SEHNR and FQNEAQ (reference sequence). This CDR3 is built from 16 residues. The ends were cut back, 2 bases at V and 1 base at J, with 14 bases in the middle. CDR3 sequence reads: CASSLFTGPPQETQYF. DNA for the CDR3: TGTGCCAGCAGCTTATTTACTGGACCTCCCCAAGAGACCCAGTACTTC.

The rearrangement uses TRBV28 and TRBJ2-7, with TRBD2 as a possible D gene (5 bases). Germline V gene sequence: CDR1 MDHEN, CDR2 SYDVKM. Trimming took 8 bases from V and 5 from J, leaving 10 bases between them. The CDR3 has 11 amino acids. CDR3 DNA: TGTGCCAGCCCCTCGGGGAACGAGCAGTACTTC. Its protein product is CASPSGNEQYF.

The chain joins TRBV27 to TRBJ1-1; TRBD1 aligns across 9 bases. Germline values: CDR1 MNHEY, CDR2 SMNVEV (reference sequence). The J segment lost 5 bases and the V segment lost 2 bases, leaving 3 bases of the junction unmatched. The length of the CDR3 is 14 residues. CDR3 loop: CASSLTGGWTEAFF. The CDR3 DNA sequence: TGTGCCAGCAGTTTAACAGGGGGCTGGACTGAAGCTTTCTTT.

The rearrangement uses TRBV6-4 and TRBJ2-2, with D unclear. The germline gives CDR1 MRHNA, CDR2 SNTAGT. The V gene lost 5 bases and the J gene lost 4 bases, with 8 bases spanning the gap. There are 13 residues in the CDR3. The CDR3 here is CASSRIGTGELFF. As DNA, the CDR3 is TGTGCCAGCAGTAGAATTGGCACCGGGGAGCTGTTTTTT.

The CDR3 DNA is TGCGCCAGCAGCTTGTTTGCGGGCTATGGCTACACCTTC. Translated: CASSLFAGYGYTF. This chain uses TRBV5-1 with TRBJ1-2; D unresolved. Germline CDR1 is SGHRS and CDR2 is YFSETQ. V lost 1 base and J 4 bases, leaving 8 bases between the germline ends. This CDR3 comprises 13 residues.

This chain connects TRBV11-1 to TRBJ1-1, with D possibly matching TRBD1 (5 bases). Germline V gene lookup returns CDR1 SGHAT and CDR2 FQDESV (reference sequence). Trimming left V 2 bases short and J 0 bases short, with 10 bases between. There are 15 residues in the CDR3. The CDR3 is CASSLRQGLNTEAFF. The DNA of the CDR3 is TGTGCCAGCAGCTTACGGCAGGGATTGAACACTGAAGCTTTCTTT.

A remark on this clone: This sample includes further DNA sequences coding for the same CDR3. This sequence joins TRBV23-1 and TRBJ2-1; D unresolved. TRBV23-1 is designated an ORF whose function remains uncertain. V shed 6 bases and J shed 0 bases, with 18 bases lying between them. The CDR3 has 17 residues. CDR3 nucleotides: TGCGCCAGCAGCCAAGGAAATAGCCTGAGCTCCTACAATGAGCAGTTCTTC. Translating it yields CASSQGNSLSSYNEQFF.